Below, 18 T cell receptor beta chains from the same sample are listed, as sequenced in a study of long-term antiretroviral therapy in people with HIV. Researchers report immunoSEQ v3.0 was run at survey level. Assay: immunoSEQ multiplex PCR; the TCRdb copy retains only in-frame clones and omits some. The sample lists 20,000 to 30,000 clones, 81% occurring once. Sequencing was performed on unsorted PBMCs, taken at the start of antiretroviral therapy, before treatment. Every receptor here comes from a young woman with HIV.

The rearrangement uses TRBV19 and TRBJ1-5; D is unclear. The V gene lost 6 bases and the J gene lost 7 bases, with 16 bases spanning the gap. This CDR3 is built from 14 residues. Germline assignment: CDR1 LNHDA and CDR2 SQIVND (reference sequence). The CDR3 is CASSMAGFRQPQHF. The CDR3 DNA reads as TGTGCCAGTAGCATGGCGGGGTTTCGGCAGCCCCAGCATTTT.

The chain has TRBV2 and TRBJ1-2; the D is unclear. The CDR3 length is 13 residues. Trimming took off 3 bases at V and 8 bases at J, with 13 bases between the two ends. Germline CDR1 and CDR2: SNHLY and FYNNEI. The CDR3 DNA reads TGTGCCAGCAGTGAGCCTGGCACGGGAGGCTACACCTTC. It specifies CASSEPGTGGYTF. Looking up the rest from reference TRBV2 and TRBJ1-2 gives the full variable domain: EPEVTQTPSHQVTQMGQEVILRCVPISNHLYFYWYRQILGQKVEFLVSFYNNEISEKSEIFDDQFSVERPDGSNFTLKIRSTKLEDSAMYFCASSEPGTGGYTFGSGTRLTVV.

This clone was seen only a few times. The chain links TRBV18 to TRBJ1-2; maybe TRBD1 (6 bases). The CDR3 spans 14 residues. Germline V gene sequence: CDR1 KGHSH, CDR2 LQKENI. V was cut by 3 bases and J by 5 bases, with 13 bases left in between. CDR3 coding DNA: TGTGCCAGCTCACCTAGACAGGATACATATGGCTACACCTTC. Translating it yields CASSPRQDTYGYTF.

J is TRBJ1-1 and V is TRBV6-1; D not certain. V was shortened by 3 bases and J by 1 base, with 9 bases between the two germline ends. Germline assignment: CDR1 MNHNS and CDR2 SASEGT. CDR3 length: 14 residues. CDR3 loop: CASSEQTANTEAFF. CDR3 nucleotides: TGTGCCAGCAGTGAGCAAACAGCGAACACTGAAGCTTTCTTT.

This clone was counted between two and nine times. This chain links TRBV5-4 with TRBJ2-7; D gene uncertain. The ends were cut back, 3 bases at V and 2 bases at J, with 6 bases in the middle. The CDR3 length is 12 residues. CDR1 is SGHNT, CDR2 YYREEE, per germline (reference sequence). CDR3 DNA: TGTGCCAGCAGCTATGGGACCTACGAGCAGTACTTC. Its protein is CASSYGTYEQYF.

The chain links TRBV5-1 to TRBJ2-5; 7 nucleotides agree with TRBD1. The CDR3 contains 15 residues. In germline, CDR1 is SGHRS, CDR2 YFSETQ. Trimming removed 1 base from V and 5 bases from J; junction bases left unmatched: 8. CDR3 residues: CASSLSGTEGETQYF. CDR3 nucleotide sequence: TGCGCCAGCAGCTTGTCCGGGACAGAAGGGGAGACCCAGTACTTC. The full variable domain, its missing parts supplied by reference TRBV5-1 and TRBJ2-5, is KAGVTQTPRYLIKTRGQQVTLSCSPISGHRSVSWYQQTPGQGLQFLFEYFSETQRNKGNFPGRFSGRQFSNSRSEMNVSTLELGDSALYLCASSLSGTEGETQYFGPGTRLLVL.

J is TRBJ2-7 and V is TRBV7-9; D unclear. The CDR3 covers 14 residues. Trimming took off 3 bases at V and 0 bases at J, with 9 bases between the two ends. Germline CDR1 and CDR2: SEHNR and FQNEAQ (reference sequence). The CDR3 DNA follows: TGTGCCAGCAGCTTCGGCGGTAGCTCCTACGAGCAGTACTTC. It is translated as CASSFGGSSYEQYF.

Within the sample, this clone is medium-sized (0.01 to 0.1%). The chain carries TRBV28 and TRBJ2-7; D gene uncertain. V lost 6 bases to trimming and J lost 0 bases, with 9 bases between them. CDR1 MDHEN and CDR2 SYDVKM come from the germline V gene. The CDR3 runs to 13 residues. CDR3 in DNA: TGTGCCAGCAGGCTAGGATACTCCTACGAGCAGTACTTC. Translation: CASRLGYSYEQYF.

This chain uses TRBV7-2 with TRBJ2-5; 7 positions agree with TRBD2. The CDR3 covers 15 residues. Per the germline V gene, CDR1 is SGHTA and CDR2 is FQGNSA. The V segment lost 6 bases and the J segment 5 bases; nucleotides outside the gene matches: 12. The CDR3 sequence: CASSPAPMGGETQYF. The CDR3 DNA is TGTGCCAGCAGTCCCGCCCCTATGGGGGGGGAGACCCAGTACTTC. Supplemented by reference TRBV7-2 and TRBJ2-5, the full variable domain reads GAGVSQSPSNKVTEKGKDVELRCDPISGHTALYWYRQSLGQGLEFLIYFQGNSAPDKSGLPSDRFSAERTGGSVSTLTIQRTQQEDSAVYLCASSPAPMGGETQYFGPGTRLLVL.

The rearrangement joins TRBV27 to TRBJ2-7; 10 bases are a match to TRBD1. Germline V gives CDR1 MNHEY, CDR2 SMNVEV (reference sequence). Losses at the gene ends were 5 bases for V and 4 bases for J; bases not matched to a gene: 8. This CDR3 spans 15 amino acids. CDR3 protein: CASSTRRDRGYEQYF. Written as DNA, the CDR3 is TGTGCCAGCAGTACCCGCCGGGACAGGGGTTACGAGCAGTACTTC.

This chain connects TRBV7-8 to TRBJ1-1, with TRBD1 identical over 8 bases. Per the germline V gene, CDR1 is SGHVS and CDR2 is FQNEAQ. V was pared by 5 bases and J by 0 bases, with 5 bases of the junction left unmatched. This CDR3 has 15 residues. Here the CDR3 reads CASSPRTGLNTEAFF. The CDR3 region has the DNA TGTGCCAGCAGCCCCAGGACAGGGTTGAACACTGAAGCTTTCTTT.

This sequence joins TRBV10-2 and TRBJ2-5; D is possibly TRBD1 or TRBD2 (5 bases each). The ends were cut back, 8 bases at V and 1 base at J, with 17 bases in the middle. Germline CDR1 is WSHSY and CDR2 is SAAADI. This CDR3 has 15 amino acids. CDR3 amino acids: CASRRGTDPQETQYF. The CDR3 nucleotides are TGCGCCAGCCGAAGAGGGACGGACCCCCAAGAGACCCAGTACTTC.

This chain uses TRBV7-2 with TRBJ1-2; TRBD1 is a possible D gene (5 bases). The CDR3 totals 15 residues. Germline CDR1 SGHTA, CDR2 FQGNSA. V lost 5 bases and J lost 3, with 16 bases in between. The CDR3 DNA follows: TGTGCCAGCAGCCCCTACCCCGGGACCTACTATGGCTACACCTTC. Amino acid sequence: CASSPYPGTYYGYTF.

This sequence joins TRBV7-9 and TRBJ1-1; 12 nucleotides align to TRBD1. Per the germline V gene, CDR1 is SEHNR and CDR2 is FQNEAQ (reference sequence). V lost 5 bases, J lost 3 bases, and 7 bases stayed unmatched. The CDR3 contains 16 residues. Here the CDR3 DNA reads TGTGCCAGCAGCAGGGACAGGGGGCGATCCGACACTGAAGCTTTCTTT. Translated: CASSRDRGRSDTEAFF. Complete variable domain (other parts from reference TRBV7-9 and TRBJ1-1): DTGVSQNPRHKITKRGQNVTFRCDPISEHNRLYWYRQTLGQGPEFLTYFQNEAQLEKSRLLSDRFSAERPKGSFSTLEIQRTEQGDSAMYLCASSRDRGRSDTEAFFGQGTRLTVV.

This clone showed up just a few times. The chain couples TRBV7-9 to TRBJ2-7; 7 bases match TRBD1. The CDR3 is made up of 14 amino acids. V lost 2 bases, J lost 3 bases, and 4 bases stayed unmatched. CDR1 is SEHNR, CDR2 FQNEAQ, per germline (reference sequence). CDR3 in amino acids: CASSLRAGGYEQYF. The CDR3 DNA reads as TGTGCCAGCAGCTTACGGGCAGGGGGCTACGAGCAGTACTTC.

The chain uses TRBV6-1 and TRBJ2-2; TRBD2 aligns across 11 bases. V gave up 4 bases and J gave up 4 bases; unmatched junction bases: 8. The CDR3 contains 17 residues. Looked up from germline, CDR1 is MNHNS and CDR2 is SASEGT. This CDR3 reads CASSGYRLAGLTGELFF. The CDR3 region has the DNA TGTGCCAGCAGTGGTTACAGACTAGCGGGACTCACCGGGGAGCTGTTTTTT.

This clone was seen once. The V and J genes are TRBV10-3 and TRBJ2-7; D perhaps matches TRBD1 (5 bases). CDR3 length: 13 amino acids. Germline V lookup: CDR1 ENHRY, CDR2 SYGVKD. V dropped 0 bases and J dropped 2 bases, with 5 bases sitting between them. The CDR3 bases are TGTGCCATCAGTGAGTCGGGGCCCTACGAGCAGTACTTC. Protein product: CAISESGPYEQYF.

The V and J genes are TRBV7-9 and TRBJ1-5, with 8 bases aligning to TRBD1. The V and J ends lost 6 bases and 5 bases, in that order; junction bases with no gene match: 3. Germline V gene data show CDR1 as SEHNR and CDR2 as FQNEAQ (reference sequence). The CDR3 has 13 residues. Here the CDR3 DNA reads TGTGCCAGCAGTTCGACAGGGGATCAGCCCCAGCATTTT. Protein sequence: CASSSTGDQPQHF.